A selection of T cell receptor beta chains follows, all from one sample in a study of quantifying T cell responses using KT2 cells. TCRdb recomputed calls from the UMI-ligation and nested PCR reads with MiXCR, one row per CDR3 protein. Altogether over 35,000 distinct CDR3 sequences are present, around 15% being singletons, with the ten largest covering less than 50%. The sequencing input was PBMCs spiked with cells of the T cell clone KT2. All receptors come from a human donor. Both conserved end residues are part of each CDR3. A D gene is named only where the DNA matches it firmly. Not all rows give a size; the values are once, few, many and, for expanded clones, a class.

>18|TRBD1|TRBJ1-5|TRBV18|.
CASSPGQTEPYSNQPQHF
TGTGCCAGCTCACCGGGACAGACAGAACCATATAGCAATCAGCCCCAGCATTTT
>16|TRBD2|TRBJ2-5|TRBV7-2|few
CASSLNPLAGVETQYF
TGTGCCAGCAGCCTCAATCCCCTAGCGGGGGTAGAGACCCAGTACTTC
>14|.|TRBJ2-5|TRBV7-8|.
CASSRRALQETQYF
TGTGCCAGCAGCAGACGAGCCCTTCAAGAGACCCAGTACTTC
>13|.|TRBJ2-3|TRBV5-8|few
CASTTGWSNTQYF
TGTGCCAGCACCACCGGATGGTCAAATACGCAGTATTTT
>17|.|TRBJ2-6|TRBV11-2|few
CASSPWTASSGANVLTF
TGTGCCAGCAGCCCATGGACAGCTAGCTCTGGGGCCAACGTCCTGACTTTC
>16|.|TRBJ2-1|TRBV12-3/TRBV12-4|many
CASSFKRTARLNEQFF
TGTGCCAGCAGTTTTAAGAGGACGGCGAGATTGAATGAGCAGTTCTTC
>13|.|TRBJ2-7|TRBV14|few
CASSALWAVEQYF
TGTGCCAGCAGCGCCCTCTGGGCCGTCGAGCAGTACTTC
>14|.|TRBJ2-7|TRBV27|.
CASSYQRSSYEQYF
TGTGCCAGCAGTTACCAGCGGAGCTCCTACGAGCAGTACTTC
>17|TRBD1|TRBJ1-4|TRBV20-1|few
CSASGQGGSATNEKLFF
TGCAGTGCTAGCGGACAGGGTGGGAGTGCAACTAATGAAAAACTGTTTTTT
>13|.|TRBJ1-1|TRBV2|few
CASSDNWGTEAFF
TGTGCCAGCAGTGACAATTGGGGTACTGAAGCTTTCTTT
>14|TRBD1|TRBJ1-1|TRBV27|.
CASNSQGVGTEAFF
TGTGCCAGCAACTCACAGGGGGTTGGGACTGAAGCTTTCTTT
>12|.|TRBJ1-1|TRBV2|few
CARAGGNTEAFF
TGTGCCAGAGCGGGGGGGAACACTGAAGCTTTCTTT
>16|.|TRBJ1-2|TRBV18|few
CASSPPLRELNYGYTF
TGTGCCAGCTCACCACCGTTACGGGAGCTGAACTATGGCTACACCTTC
>17|.|TRBJ2-3|TRBV27|.
CASRLAPTTWGTDTQYF
TGTGCCAGCAGGCTAGCACCAACTACTTGGGGCACAGATACGCAGTATTTT